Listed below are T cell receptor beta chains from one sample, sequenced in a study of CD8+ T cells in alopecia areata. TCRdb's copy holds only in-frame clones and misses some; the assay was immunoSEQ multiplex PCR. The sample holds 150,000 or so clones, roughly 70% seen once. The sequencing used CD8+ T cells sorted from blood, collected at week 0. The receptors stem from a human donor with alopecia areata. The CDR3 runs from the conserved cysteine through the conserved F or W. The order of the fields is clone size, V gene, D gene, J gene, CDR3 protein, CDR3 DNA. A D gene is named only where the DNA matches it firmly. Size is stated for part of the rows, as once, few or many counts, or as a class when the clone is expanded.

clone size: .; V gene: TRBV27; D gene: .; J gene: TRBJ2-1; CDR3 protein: CASTDVASEQFF; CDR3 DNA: TGTGCCAGCACAGACGTGGCATCTGAGCAGTTCTTC
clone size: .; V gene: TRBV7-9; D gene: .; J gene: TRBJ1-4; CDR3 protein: CASSLEMTFGKLFF; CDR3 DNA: TGTGCCAGCAGCTTAGAGATGACATTCGGAAAACTGTTTTTT
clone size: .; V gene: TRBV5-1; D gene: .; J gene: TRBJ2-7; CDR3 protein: CASSLETGFVYEQYF; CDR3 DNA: TGCGCCAGCAGCTTGGAGACAGGATTTGTGTACGAGCAGTACTTC
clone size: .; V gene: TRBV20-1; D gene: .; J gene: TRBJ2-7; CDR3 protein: CSPFDTYEQYF; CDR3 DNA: TGCAGTCCCTTCGACACCTACGAGCAGTACTTC
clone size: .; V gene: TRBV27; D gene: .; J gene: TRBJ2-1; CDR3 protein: CASSNGNEQFF; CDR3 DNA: TGTGCCAGCAGTAACGGCAATGAGCAGTTCTTC
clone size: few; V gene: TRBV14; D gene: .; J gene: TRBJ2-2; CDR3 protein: CASKETGELFF; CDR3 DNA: TGTGCCAGCAAGGAGACCGGGGAGCTGTTTTTT
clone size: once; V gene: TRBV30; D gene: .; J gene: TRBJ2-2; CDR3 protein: CAWNSEGNTGELFF; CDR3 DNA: TGTGCCTGGAACTCAGAGGGGAACACCGGGGAGCTGTTTTTT
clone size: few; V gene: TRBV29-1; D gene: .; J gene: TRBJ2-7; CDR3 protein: CSVELGANYEQYF; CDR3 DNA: TGCAGCGTTGAGCTGGGGGCGAACTACGAGCAGTACTTC
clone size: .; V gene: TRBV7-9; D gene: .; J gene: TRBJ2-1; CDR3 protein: CASSPPRDGNEQFF; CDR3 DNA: TGTGCCAGCAGCCCGCCCCGGGACGGCAATGAGCAGTTCTTC
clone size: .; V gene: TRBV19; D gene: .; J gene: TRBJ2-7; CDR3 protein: CASSDDSYEQYF; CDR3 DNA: TGTGCCAGTAGTGACGATTCCTACGAGCAGTACTTC
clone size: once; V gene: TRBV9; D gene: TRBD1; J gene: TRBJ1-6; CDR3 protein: CASSVGQGYSPLHF; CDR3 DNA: TGTGCCAGCAGCGTAGGACAGGGGTATTCACCCCTCCACTTT
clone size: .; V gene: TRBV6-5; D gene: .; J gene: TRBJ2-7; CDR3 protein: CASSYLAEQYF; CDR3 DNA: TGTGCCAGCAGTTACCTAGCGGAGCAGTACTTC
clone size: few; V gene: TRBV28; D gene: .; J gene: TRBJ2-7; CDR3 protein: CASLARHEQYF; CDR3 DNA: TGTGCCAGCCTCGCGAGGCACGAGCAGTACTTC
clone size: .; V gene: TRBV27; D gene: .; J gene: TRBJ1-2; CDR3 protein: CASRSAGNYGYTF; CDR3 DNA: TGTGCCAGCCGCTCGGCAGGGAACTATGGCTACACCTTC
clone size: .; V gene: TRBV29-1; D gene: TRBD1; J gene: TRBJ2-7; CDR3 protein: CSADRGSYEQYF; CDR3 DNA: TGCAGCGCGGACAGGGGTTCCTACGAGCAGTACTTC
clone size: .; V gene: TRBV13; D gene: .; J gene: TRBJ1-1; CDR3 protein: CASTLGMGTEAFF; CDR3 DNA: TGTGCCAGCACCCTAGGAATGGGCACTGAAGCTTTCTTT
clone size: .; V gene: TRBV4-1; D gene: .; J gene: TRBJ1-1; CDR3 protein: CASSQVVNTEAFF; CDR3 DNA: TGCGCCAGCAGCCAAGTAGTAAACACTGAAGCTTTCTTT
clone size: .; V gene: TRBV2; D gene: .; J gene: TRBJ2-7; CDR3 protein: CASQSGVHEQYF; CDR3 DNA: TGTGCCTCCCAATCGGGGGTCCACGAGCAGTACTTC
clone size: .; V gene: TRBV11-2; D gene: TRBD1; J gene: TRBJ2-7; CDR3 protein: CASSQGAEQYF; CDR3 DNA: TGTGCCAGCAGCCAGGGGGCCGAGCAGTACTTC
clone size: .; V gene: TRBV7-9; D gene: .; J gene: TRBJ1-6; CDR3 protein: CASSVTMARSPLHF; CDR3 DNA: TGTGCCAGCAGCGTAACAATGGCGCGTTCACCCCTCCACTTT
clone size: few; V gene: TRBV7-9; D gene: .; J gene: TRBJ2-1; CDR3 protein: CASNPPRASGEQFF; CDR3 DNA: TGTGCCAGCAACCCTCCCCGAGCGTCGGGTGAGCAGTTCTTC
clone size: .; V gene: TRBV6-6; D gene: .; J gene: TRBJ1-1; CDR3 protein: CASGGGAFF; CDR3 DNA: TGTGCCAGCGGTGGTGGAGCTTTCTTT
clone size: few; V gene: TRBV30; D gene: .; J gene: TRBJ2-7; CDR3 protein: CAWSVNEQYF; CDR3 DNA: TGTGCCTGGAGTGTTAACGAGCAGTACTTC
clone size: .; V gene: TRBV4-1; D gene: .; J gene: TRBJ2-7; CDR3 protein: CASSQEDINDEQYF; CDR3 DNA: TGCGCCAGCAGCCAAGAGGACATAAACGACGAGCAGTACTTC
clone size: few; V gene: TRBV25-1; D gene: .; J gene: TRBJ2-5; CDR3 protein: CASSAGETQYF; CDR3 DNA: TGTGCCAGCAGTGCCGGGGAGACCCAGTACTTC
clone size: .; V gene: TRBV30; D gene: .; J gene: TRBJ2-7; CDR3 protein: CAWSGDYEQYF; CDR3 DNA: TGTGCCTGGAGCGGTGACTACGAGCAGTACTTC
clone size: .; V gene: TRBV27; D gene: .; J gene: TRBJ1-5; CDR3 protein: CASSFGGTGGPQHF; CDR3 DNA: TGTGCCAGCAGTTTTGGGGGGACCGGGGGGCCCCAGCATTTT
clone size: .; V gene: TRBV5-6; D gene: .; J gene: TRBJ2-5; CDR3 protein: CASSLALRGLYF; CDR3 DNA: TGTGCCAGCAGCTTGGCTTTGCGGGGTCTGTACTTC
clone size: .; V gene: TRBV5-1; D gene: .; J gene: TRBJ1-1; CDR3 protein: CASTLNTEAFF; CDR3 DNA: TGCGCCAGCACCCTGAACACTGAAGCTTTCTTT